This T cell receptor (beta chain) appears in the sequencing data of a study of neurological immune-mediated disorders. Notes on the study in general: Phylogenetically, 18 of 34 multiple sclerosis patients' repertoires fell into one related-CDR3 cluster, a possible signature.

This clonotype was counted ten times or more. Antigen specificity is unknown. With 10-nucleotide random UMIs, 5'RACE was used to make the cDNA. One entry per CDR3 protein results from TCRdb running MiXCR on the 5' RACE reads. Of under 70,000 distinct CDR3 sequences in the sample, more than 3% were seen once. This CDR3 comprises 15 residues. Trimming stripped 0 bases from V and 1 base from J, with 9 bases between. From germline, CDR1 is DFQATT and CDR2 SNEGSKA (reference sequence). V is TRBV20-1 and J is TRBJ2-2; D gene ambiguous. The TCR was taken from a woman in her sixties with multiple sclerosis. Sequencing was performed on PBMCs. The CDR3 protein is CSARDGRKNTGELFF. The CDR3 bases are TGCAGTGCTAGAGATGGCAGAAAGAACACCGGGGAGCTGTTTTTT.